The clone carrying this T cell receptor beta chain occurred a few times. Its cognate antigen is unknown. The authors incorporated unique molecular identifiers into the TCR beta cDNA libraries. TCRdb recomputed calls from the PCR reads with MiXCR, one row per CDR3 protein. The table includes approximately 770,000 distinct CDR3 sequences, just over 45% detected once. This entry is derived from a study of post-analysis software for immune sequencing data. Study context: As for disease course, relapsing-remitting, secondary progressive and progressive-relapsing multiple sclerosis were all included. General study points: The study found significantly lower normalized Chao1 diversity in multiple sclerosis patients than in controls. Those samples that were prepared in the same batch co-clustered strongly by F measure. The study found TRBV5-6, TRBV5-1 and TRBV20-1 among a handful of TRBV segments more frequent in patients than controls.

This CDR3 region has 14 residues. Per the germline V gene, CDR1 is SQVTM and CDR2 is ANQGSEA. J gave up 8 bases and V 7 bases, and 11 bases lay outside the gene matches. This sequence originates from a girl between 10 and 17 years old with multiple sclerosis. The V and J genes are TRBV29-1 and TRBJ2-1; 10 bases agree with TRBD2. The sequenced sample consisted of blood. The CDR3 reads CSAGGLALGDEQFF. CDR3 nucleotides: TGCAGCGCTGGGGGACTAGCGTTAGGAGATGAGCAGTTCTTC.